This is a list of T cell receptor beta chains from one sample in a study of identical twins. Each CDR3 protein is one row after TCRdb ran MiXCR on the 5' RACE reads. Among about 100,000 distinct CDR3 sequences listed, around 5.5% were seen once. Material: memory T cells sorted from blood. The source of these receptors is a woman in her forties or fifties in good health. The CDR3 runs from the conserved cysteine through the conserved F or W. The D gene is left open where the match is weak. The listing skips clone size in some rows; elsewhere it reads once, few, many or a size class.

V gene	clone size	D gene	J gene	CDR3 DNA	CDR3 protein
TRBV7-9	many	-	TRBJ2-4	TGTGCCAGCAGCATCGACCGAGACATTCAGTACTTC	CASSIDRDIQYF
TRBV12-3/TRBV12-4	many	TRBD2	TRBJ2-3	TGTGCCAGCACGGGTTTTGGGCGGGAGGGCAGAGATACGCAGTATTTT	CASTGFGREGRDTQYF
TRBV30	many	-	TRBJ1-1	TGTGCCTGGAGTCCTTTCATACAGGGCACTGAAGCTTTCTTT	CAWSPFIQGTEAFF
TRBV4-1	few	-	TRBJ2-5	TGCGCCAGCAGCCCTAGCATGGAGACCCAGTACTTC	CASSPSMETQYF
TRBV20-1	many	TRBD2	TRBJ2-1	TGCAGTGCTAGTCCACTAGCGGGATTAGGTGAGCAGTTCTTC	CSASPLAGLGEQFF
TRBV19	few	TRBD1	TRBJ1-5	TGTGCCAGTAGTATCCCGACAGGGCTACATCAGCCCCAGCATTTT	CASSIPTGLHQPQHF
TRBV6-5	many	-	TRBJ2-1	TGTGCCAGCAGTTGGGGAGGACAGCCCTACAATGAGCAGTTCTTC	CASSWGGQPYNEQFF
TRBV12-3/TRBV12-4	many	TRBD2	TRBJ2-1	TGTGCCAGCAGTCCTTGGACTAGCGGGACACTCCCCAATGAGCAGTTCTTC	CASSPWTSGTLPNEQFF
TRBV20-1	many	-	TRBJ2-1	TGCAGTGCGGGGAATGAGCAGTTCTTC	CSAGNEQFF
TRBV28	many	-	TRBJ2-4	TGTGCCAGCAGCAACCCAGGGACGGTTGCCAAAAACATTCAGTACTTC	CASSNPGTVAKNIQYF
TRBV2	few	-	TRBJ1-6	TGTGCCAGAGGGACGGAGAATTCACCCCTCCACTTT	CARGTENSPLHF
TRBV20-1	-	-	TRBJ2-5	TGCAGTGCTCTCAATAGGGTCATAGAGACCCAGTACTTC	CSALNRVIETQYF
TRBV5-1	many	-	TRBJ1-1	TGCGCCAGCAGCTGGAAGGACGCCGGGAACACTGAAGCTTTCTTT	CASSWKDAGNTEAFF
TRBV30	-	-	TRBJ1-3	TGTGCCTGGAGTGGTCCCACCATATATTTT	CAWSGPTIYF
TRBV6-5	many	-	TRBJ1-5	TGTGCCAGCAGCCTGACGAGCAATCAGCCCCAGCATTTT	CASSLTSNQPQHF
TRBV12-3/TRBV12-4	many	-	TRBJ2-1	-	CASSFSFGTGTGEFF
TRBV7-3	-	TRBD1	TRBJ1-1	TGTGCCAGCAGCCAGACAGGGTCTGGAGCTTTCTTT	CASSQTGSGAFF
TRBV9	many	-	TRBJ2-3	TGTGCCAGCAGCGTAGATCAATGGGATACGCAGTATTTT	CASSVDQWDTQYF
TRBV25-1	-	TRBD1	TRBJ1-1	TGTGCCAGCAGTGGCCCAGGGGGGAACTCTGAAGCTTTCTTT	CASSGPGGNSEAFF
TRBV7-8	once	-	TRBJ2-5	TGTGCCAGCAGCTTAAGGCGGGGAGCAACAGGGCCCCAGTACTTC	CASSLRRGATGPQYF
TRBV12-3/TRBV12-4	few	-	TRBJ2-7	TGTGCCAGCAGCGAGAATAGCGTACACCCCTACGAGCAGTACTTC	CASSENSVHPYEQYF
TRBV20-1	-	TRBD2	TRBJ2-1	TGCAGTGCAAGACAACCCGGGACTAGGAGGAAGGAGCAGTTCTTC	CSARQPGTRRKEQFF
TRBV7-8	many	-	TRBJ2-1	TGTGCCAGCAGCCCCTCCCCCAGAGGGGATGAGCAGTTCTTC	CASSPSPRGDEQFF
TRBV12-3/TRBV12-4	few	-	TRBJ1-5	TGTGCCAGCAGTTTATGGCTGGGGGGGTTTGGTCAGCCCCAGCATTTT	CASSLWLGGFGQPQHF
TRBV6-5	many	TRBD1	TRBJ2-5	TGTGCCAGCTGGAACCCAGGGGGCGTTGAGACCCAGTACTTC	CASWNPGGVETQYF
TRBV20-1	many	-	TRBJ1-1	TGCAGTGCTTTTCCAACCTCGGGACGGGAGAACACTGAAGCTTTCTTT	CSAFPTSGRENTEAFF
TRBV3-1	few	-	TRBJ1-2	TGTGCCAGCAGCCAAGGTGCGGTTGGCTACACCTTC	CASSQGAVGYTF
TRBV7-9	many	-	TRBJ2-7	TGTGCCAGCAGCAGAGAGGGGGAGCAGTACTTC	CASSREGEQYF
TRBV15	-	-	TRBJ2-2	TGTGCCACCAGCAGAGTGAGGTCCGGGGAGCTGTTTTTT	CATSRVRSGELFF
TRBV11-3	few	-	TRBJ2-1	TGTGCCAGCAGCACGTGGGACTCTTACTCCTACAATGAGCAGTTCTTC	CASSTWDSYSYNEQFF
TRBV12-3/TRBV12-4	few	-	TRBJ1-2	TGTGCCAGCAGTCCCGCGGGGGCGGTCTATGGCTACACCTTC	CASSPAGAVYGYTF
TRBV10-3	many	-	TRBJ1-6	TGTGCCATCAGAGGTGTCGATTCACCCCTCCACTTT	CAIRGVDSPLHF
TRBV5-8	few	TRBD2	TRBJ2-1	TGTGCCAGCAGCTCGACTAGCGGGAGTTTAATTGAGCAGTTCTTC	CASSSTSGSLIEQFF
TRBV12-3/TRBV12-4	many	-	TRBJ1-1	TGTGCCAGCAGTTTAGCACAGGGAGGCCACACTGAAGCTTTCTTT	CASSLAQGGHTEAFF
TRBV19	few	-	TRBJ2-3	TGTGCCAGCACAGCCCGGGACGCCAACACAGATACGCAGTATTTT	CASTARDANTDTQYF
TRBV27	many	-	TRBJ2-1	TGTGCCAGCAGCCGTACCGCGGGCGGGCGGATCAATGAGCAGTTCTTC	CASSRTAGGRINEQFF
TRBV7-9	many	TRBD1	TRBJ1-2	TGTGCCAGCAGCCAGGACAGGGTAGCTGGCTACACCTTC	CASSQDRVAGYTF
TRBV12-3/TRBV12-4	many	-	TRBJ2-5	TGTGCCAGCAGTTCAACACGGGAGACCCAGTACTTC	CASSSTRETQYF
TRBV25-1	few	-	TRBJ2-7	TGTGCCAGCAGTCCCCAGACACCGAATGGGGAGCAGTACTTC	CASSPQTPNGEQYF
TRBV2	many	TRBD1	TRBJ2-5	TGTGCCAGCACCACAGGGGGACAAGAGACCCAGTACTTC	CASTTGGQETQYF
TRBV20-1	few	TRBD2	TRBJ2-6	TGCAGTGCTACACGACCGGGACTAGCGGGTGGTGGGGCCAACGTCCTGACTTTC	CSATRPGLAGGGANVLTF
TRBV5-1	-	-	TRBJ2-1	TGCGCCAGCAGCTTGGTAGCGTCTTTCGGCACCAATGAGCAGTTCTTC	CASSLVASFGTNEQFF
TRBV5-1	many	TRBD1	TRBJ1-1	TGCGCCAGCAGCCCTCTGCAGGGGGTAGGCACTGAAGCTTTCTTT	CASSPLQGVGTEAFF
TRBV12-3/TRBV12-4	many	-	TRBJ1-5	TGTGCCAGCAGGCGCTCGTACGAACAGGGCAGTAAGCCCCAGCATTTT	CASRRSYEQGSKPQHF
TRBV9	few	-	TRBJ1-1	TGTGCCAGCAGCGTACATGCCGGTCCGAATCTTTCAGAGGAGAACACTGAAGCTTTCTTT	CASSVHAGPNLSEENTEAFF
TRBV6-1	-	-	TRBJ1-6	TGTGCCAGCAGTGAAGCTCCGGCAGGCTCCTATAATTCACCCCTCCACTTT	CASSEAPAGSYNSPLHF